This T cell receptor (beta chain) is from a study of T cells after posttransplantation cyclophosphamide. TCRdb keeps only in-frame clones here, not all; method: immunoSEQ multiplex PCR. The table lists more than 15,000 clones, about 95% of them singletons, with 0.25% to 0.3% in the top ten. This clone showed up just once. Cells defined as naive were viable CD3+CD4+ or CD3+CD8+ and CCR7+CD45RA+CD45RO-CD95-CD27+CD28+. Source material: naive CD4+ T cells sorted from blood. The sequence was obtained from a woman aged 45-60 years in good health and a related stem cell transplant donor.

CDR3 in amino acids: CASSDRGSGANVLTF. In DNA form, the CDR3 reads TGTGCCAGCAGTGATAGGGGCTCTGGGGCCAACGTCCTGACTTTC. J is TRBJ2-6 and V is TRBV28, with D possibly matching TRBD1 (5 bases). The germline gives CDR1 MDHEN, CDR2 SYDVKM. The CDR3 is made up of 15 amino acids. V was cut by 5 bases and J by 0 bases, with 8 bases left in between.